Detailed here is one T cell receptor beta chain. Germline lookup yields CDR1 LNHDA and CDR2 SQIVND (reference sequence). The V and J ends lost 4 bases and 3 bases respectively, with 6 bases between them. This CDR3 is 12 amino acids long. Clones were read by immunoSEQ multiplex PCR, and TCRdb kept only the in-frame ones, dropping some. The table lists about 130,000 clones, around 76% of them singletons, with around 6% in the top ten. These data belong to a study of blood T cell repertoires in COVID-19. Study details: Researchers got acute and convalescent COVID-19 samples from the United States, Italy and Spain. T cells, B-cell-depleted T cells, or PBMCs supplied cDNA or gDNA.

The receptor comes from a man aged 55 to 70 with acute or convalescent COVID-19. The sequencing sample was made of peripheral blood. The chain recombines TRBV19 with TRBJ1-2; tentatively, D is TRBD1 (6 bases). The CDR3 region is CASSRTDYGYTF. The CDR3, as DNA: TGTGCCAGTAGTAGGACAGACTATGGCTACACCTTC. Full variable domain (missing parts from reference TRBV19 and TRBJ1-2): DGGITQSPKYLFRKEGQNVTLSCEQNLNHDAMYWYRQDPGQGLRLIYYSQIVNDFQKGDIAEGYSVSREKKESFPLTVTSAQKNPTAFYLCASSRTDYGYTFGSGTRLTVV.